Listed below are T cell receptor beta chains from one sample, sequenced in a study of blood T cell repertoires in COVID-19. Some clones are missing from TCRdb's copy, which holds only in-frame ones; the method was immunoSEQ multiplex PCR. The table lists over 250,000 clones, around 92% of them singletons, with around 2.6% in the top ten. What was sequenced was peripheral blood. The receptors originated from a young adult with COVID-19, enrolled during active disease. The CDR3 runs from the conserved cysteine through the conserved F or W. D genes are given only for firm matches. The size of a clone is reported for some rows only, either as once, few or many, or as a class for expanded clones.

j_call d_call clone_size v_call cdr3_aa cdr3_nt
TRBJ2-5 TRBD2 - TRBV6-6 CASSYWLAGAQETQYF TGTGCCAGCAGTTACTGGCTAGCGGGAGCCCAAGAGACCCAGTACTTC
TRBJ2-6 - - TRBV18 CASSPGLSSGANVLTF TGTGCCAGCTCACCGGGACTCTCCTCTGGGGCCAACGTCCTGACTTTC
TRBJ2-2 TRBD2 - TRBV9 CASSVEREPGELFF TGTGCCAGCAGCGTAGAGCGGGAGCCCGGGGAGCTGTTTTTT
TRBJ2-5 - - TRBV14 CASSQDRQGPLGTQYF TGTGCCAGCAGCCAAGATCGGCAGGGGCCCTTGGGGACCCAGTACTTC
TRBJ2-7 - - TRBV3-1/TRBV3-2 CASSQEGASSYEQYF TGTGCCAGCAGCCAAGAGGGGGCCTCCTCCTACGAGCAGTACTTC
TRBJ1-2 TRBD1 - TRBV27 CASSLSGQKAHGYTF TGTGCCAGCAGTTTATCGGGACAGAAAGCCCATGGCTACACCTTC
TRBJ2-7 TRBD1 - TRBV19 CASSTPGTGPGEQYF TGTGCCAGTAGTACCCCCGGGACAGGGCCGGGGGAGCAGTACTTC
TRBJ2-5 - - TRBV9 CASSVGGSQETQYF TGTGCCAGCAGCGTAGGAGGGTCCCAAGAGACCCAGTACTTC
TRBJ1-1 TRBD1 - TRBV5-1 CASSAGQGSPTEAFF TGCGCCAGCAGCGCCGGACAGGGGTCGCCCACTGAAGCTTTCTTT
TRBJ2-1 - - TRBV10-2 CASSEDGYNEQFF TGCGCCAGCAGTGAGGACGGGTACAATGAGCAGTTCTTC
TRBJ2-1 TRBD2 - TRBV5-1 CASSPPGLAGDEQFF TGCGCCAGCAGCCCTCCGGGACTAGCGGGAGATGAGCAGTTCTTC
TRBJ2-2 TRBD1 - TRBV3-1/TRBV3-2 CASGIGTGDSRELFF TGTGCCAGCGGCATCGGGACAGGTGATAGCCGGGAGCTGTTTTTT
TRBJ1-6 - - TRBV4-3 CASSRGGLNSPLHF TGCGCCAGCAGCAGGGGGGGGCTTAATTCACCCCTCCACTTT
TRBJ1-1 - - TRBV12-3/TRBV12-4 CASTLTGDTEAFF TGTGCCAGCACCCTGACCGGGGACACTGAAGCTTTCTTT
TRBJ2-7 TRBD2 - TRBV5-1 CASSLDLTSGYEQYF TGCGCCAGCAGCTTGGACTTGACTAGCGGCTACGAGCAGTACTTC
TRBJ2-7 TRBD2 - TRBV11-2 CASRRLAGGNEQYF TGTGCCAGCAGGAGACTAGCGGGAGGTAACGAGCAGTACTTC
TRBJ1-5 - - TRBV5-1 CASSTTVGGEPQHF TGCGCCAGCAGCACTACGGTGGGGGGAGAGCCCCAGCATTTT
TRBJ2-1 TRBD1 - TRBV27 CASSFEGDRGGHEQFF TGTGCCAGCAGTTTTGAGGGGGACAGGGGAGGACATGAGCAGTTCTTC
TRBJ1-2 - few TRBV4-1 CASSLLQGAGAYGYTF TGCGCCAGCAGCCTTCTCCAAGGGGCAGGGGCCTATGGCTACACCTTC
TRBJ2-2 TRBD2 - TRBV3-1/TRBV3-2 CASSQRELGTGELFF TGTGCCAGCAGCCAGCGGGAGTTAGGCACCGGGGAGCTGTTTTTT
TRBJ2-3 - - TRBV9 CASSVDGIGTDTQYF TGTGCCAGCAGCGTAGACGGGATTGGCACAGATACGCAGTATTTT